A single sample gave rise to the 31 T cell receptor beta chains below, sequenced in a study of T cell responses to AZD1222 COVID-19 vaccine. The method was immunoSEQ multiplex PCR; TCRdb's version includes in-frame clones alone and lacks a portion of them. This sample has 150,000 to 200,000 clones; around 85% occur once, and the top ten carry less than 1.3%. The sequencing here drew on peripheral blood, taken 28 days after the second AZD1222 dose. Receptors originate from an adult who received the AZD1222 COVID-19 vaccine.

This clone appeared a few times. This chain joins TRBV9 and TRBJ2-3; TRBD2 agrees at 8 bases. V was pared by 4 bases and J by 4 bases, with 11 bases of the junction left unmatched. The V gene's germline CDR1 is SGDLS and CDR2 YYNGEE. The length of the CDR3 is 16 residues. CDR3 in amino acids: CASSHFQAGEPDTQYF. DNA for the CDR3: TGTGCCAGCAGCCACTTTCAAGCGGGGGAGCCAGATACGCAGTATTTT.

Note on this clone: Other DNA sequences in this specimen translate into the identical CDR3. The chain uses TRBV27 and TRBJ2-7, with a weak D call TRBD1 (6 bases). The V end lost 5 bases, the J end lost 1 base, and 9 bases lay between the germline ends. The CDR3 sequence is 13 residues long. Germline V CDR1 and CDR2: MNHEY, SMNVEV (reference sequence). CDR3 in DNA: TGTGCCAGCAGTCTACAGGGTTCCTACGAGCAGTACTTC. Translated: CASSLQGSYEQYF.

This clone was observed a single time. Here the CDR3 DNA reads TGTGCCAGCAGGTCAGGGATGAGCGATTCACCCCTCCACTTT. Its translation is CASRSGMSDSPLHF. The chain is built from TRBV6-5 and TRBJ1-6, with D possibly being TRBD1 (5 bases). This CDR3 spans 14 amino acids. V was pared by 6 bases and J by 8 bases, with 14 bases between. The germline CDR1 and CDR2 sequences are MNHEY and SVGAGI.

The chain uses TRBV3-1 (or the pseudogene TRBV3-2) and TRBJ2-7; D remains ambiguous. The CDR3 is 13 amino acids. The V end lost 7 bases, the J end lost 7 bases, and 17 bases lay between the germline ends. CDR1 is LGHDT, CDR2 YNNKEL, per germline (reference sequence). The CDR3 reads CASTSEASREQYF. CDR3 sequence (DNA): TGTGCCAGCACCTCGGAAGCAAGCCGGGAGCAGTACTTC.

V gene TRBV10-3 combines with J gene TRBJ2-1; D remains unclear. Per germline, CDR1 ENHRY and CDR2 SYGVKD. The germline V and J ends were trimmed by 3 bases and 3 bases, with 3 bases remaining between them. This CDR3 has 12 amino acids. The CDR3 sequence is CAISEDYNEQFF. Here the CDR3 DNA reads TGTGCCATCAGTGAAGACTACAATGAGCAGTTCTTC.

This chain links TRBV3-1 (or the pseudogene TRBV3-2) with TRBJ1-6; 7 nucleotides match TRBD1. From germline, CDR1 is LGHDT and CDR2 YNNKEL (reference sequence). The CDR3 covers 16 residues. J gave up 0 bases and V 4 bases, and 3 bases lay outside the gene matches. The DNA of the CDR3 is TGTGCCAGCAGCCCTGACAGGGACTCCTATAATTCACCCCTCCACTTT. Its translation: CASSPDRDSYNSPLHF.

This rearrangement joins TRBV12-5 to TRBJ1-3, with 7 bases identical to TRBD1. Germline V gene data show CDR1 as LGHNT and CDR2 as FRNRAP. V gave up 6 bases and J gave up 2 bases; unmatched junction bases: 1. The CDR3 is made up of 13 amino acids. The DNA for the CDR3 is TGTGCTAGTGGCACAGGGGCTGGAAACACCATATATTTT. Its translation: CASGTGAGNTIYF.

This sequence joins TRBV25-1 and TRBJ2-3; 8 bases match TRBD2. V lost 7 bases, J lost 5 bases, and 5 bases stayed unmatched. Germline-derived CDR1 and CDR2 are MGHDK and SYGVNS. This CDR3 is 13 amino acids long. CDR3 loop: CASTRGGQDTQYF. DNA for the CDR3: TGTGCCAGCACCCGGGGGGGCCAAGATACGCAGTATTTT. The variable domain in full, completed from reference TRBV25-1 and TRBJ2-3, reads EADIYQTPRYLVIGTGKKITLECSQTMGHDKMYWYQQDPGMELHLIHYSYGVNSTEKGDLSSESTVSRIRTEHFPLTLESARPSHTSQYLCASTRGGQDTQYFGPGTRLTVL.

The chain recombines TRBV7-2 with TRBJ1-5, with D hard to call. Germline V lookup: CDR1 SGHTA, CDR2 FQGNSA. This CDR3 is 14 amino acids long. V lost 5 bases to trimming and J lost 5 bases, with 13 bases between them. The CDR3 sequence: CASSNRRGDQPQHF. CDR3 nucleotides: TGTGCCAGCAGCAATCGACGAGGAGATCAGCCCCAGCATTTT.

The chain couples TRBV30 to TRBJ1-6; possibly TRBD1 for D (6 bases). The germline CDR1 and CDR2 sequences are GTSNPN and SVGIG (reference sequence). Trimming removed 5 bases from V and 4 bases from J, with 18 bases in between. This CDR3 is built from 16 residues. CDR3 residues: CAWADRAGTYNSPLHF. For the CDR3, the DNA is TGTGCCTGGGCTGACCGGGCAGGGACATATAATTCACCCCTCCACTTT.

The chain is built from TRBV2 and TRBJ2-7, with D perhaps matching TRBD1 (5 bases). Germline V CDR1 and CDR2: SNHLY, FYNNEI. V shed 4 bases and J shed 12 bases, with 16 bases lying between them. CDR3 length equals 12 residues. The CDR3 loop reads CASSVDSPWLYF. CDR3 bases: TGTGCCAGCAGTGTCGACAGCCCTTGGCTGTACTTC.

The DNA for the CDR3 is TGTGCCAGCAGCTCGGTACAGGACCACACCTACGAGCAGTACTTC. Its protein product is CASSSVQDHTYEQYF. The rearrangement uses TRBV7-9 and TRBJ2-7; D perhaps matches TRBD1 (5 bases). Germline CDR1 SEHNR, CDR2 FQNEAQ (reference sequence). The CDR3 consists of 15 residues. Trimming removed 4 bases at V and 2 bases at J, with 15 bases between.

This chain uses TRBV7-9 with TRBJ1-5, with D unresolved. CDR1 and CDR2 from the germline V gene are SEHNR and FQNEAQ (reference sequence). The CDR3 contains 15 residues. The V and J ends lost 2 bases and 1 base respectively, with 9 bases between them. CDR3 DNA sequence: TGTGCCAGCAGCTTAAACAGCGCGAGCAATCAGCCCCAGCATTTT. Its protein is CASSLNSASNQPQHF.

This chain uses TRBV6-5 with TRBJ1-1, with 7 bases aligning to TRBD1. Trimming at V came to 7 bases and at J to 1 base, leaving 9 bases not matched to a gene. The V gene's germline CDR1 is MNHEY and CDR2 SVGAGI. There are 15 residues in the CDR3. In DNA, the CDR3 is TGTGCCAGCACTAGAAGAGGGGGCGCGAACACTGAAGCTTTCTTT. Encoded protein: CASTRRGGANTEAFF.

The genes are TRBV7-2 and TRBJ1-2, with a possible D match to TRBD1 (6 bases). Per the germline V gene, CDR1 is SGHTA and CDR2 is FQGNSA. Trimming removed 5 bases at V and 2 bases at J, with 12 bases between. There are 14 residues in the CDR3. CDR3 residues: CASSVQGLNYGYTF. CDR3 in DNA: TGTGCCAGCAGCGTACAGGGTCTGAACTATGGCTACACCTTC.

A single count supports this clone. The CDR3 loop is CASSLVGHSLGDTQYF. The CDR3 DNA reads TGTGCCAGCAGCTTAGTTGGACACTCCCTGGGGGATACGCAGTATTTT. The chain joins TRBV11-2 to TRBJ2-3, with a weak D call TRBD1 (5 bases). Per the germline V gene, CDR1 is SGHAT and CDR2 is FQNNGV. This CDR3 comprises 16 residues. V lost 1 base to trimming and J lost 6 bases, with 17 bases between them.

The V call is TRBV2, the J call TRBJ1-1, with no clear D. Germline V gene data show CDR1 as SNHLY and CDR2 as FYNNEI. Trimming removed 8 bases from V and 0 bases from J, with 10 bases in between. This CDR3 comprises 13 residues. In DNA form, the CDR3 reads TGTGCCAGCGGGGTGGCTATGAACACTGAAGCTTTCTTT. Residues: CASGVAMNTEAFF.

The chain uses TRBV27 and TRBJ2-1; 9 bases are a match to TRBD2. Trimming removed 3 bases from V and 6 bases from J; junction bases left unmatched: 6. The CDR3 covers 15 residues. Germline V CDR1 and CDR2: MNHEY, SMNVEV (reference sequence). In DNA, the CDR3 is TGTGCCAGCAGTTTCGTACTAGCGGGCGCCAATGAGCAGTTCTTC. Translation: CASSFVLAGANEQFF.

V gene TRBV3-1 (or the pseudogene TRBV3-2) combines with J gene TRBJ2-2, with 8 bases lining up with TRBD1. In germline, CDR1 is LGHDT, CDR2 YNNKEL (reference sequence). This CDR3 has 15 amino acids. The V and J ends lost 6 bases and 6 bases, in that order; junction bases with no gene match: 9. DNA of the CDR3: TGTGCCAGCAGAAACAGGGGGGCCCCCGCCGGGGAGCTGTTTTTT. Amino acid sequence: CASRNRGAPAGELFF.

V and J are TRBV7-7 and TRBJ2-3; a weak D match, TRBD2 (6 bases). Trimming cost V 5 bases and J 3 bases, with 18 bases left between them. CDR1 is SSHAT, CDR2 FNYEAQ, per germline (reference sequence). The CDR3 is made up of 16 amino acids. The CDR3 DNA reads as TGTGCCAGCAGCCCCGGAGGGTTTTCTTTAACAGATACGCAGTATTTT. Translated, it gives CASSPGGFSLTDTQYF.

The rearrangement uses TRBV18 and TRBJ2-3; TRBD2 matches 9 bases. V was clipped by 3 bases and J by 5 bases; unmatched bases: 12. The CDR3 has 17 residues. Germline V lookup: CDR1 KGHSH, CDR2 LQKENI. CDR3 region: CASSPRQALAGIDTQYF. CDR3 DNA: TGTGCCAGCTCACCGAGACAGGCTCTAGCGGGGATAGATACGCAGTATTTT.

The chain uses TRBV3-1 (or the pseudogene TRBV3-2) and TRBJ2-2; no firm D call. Trimming cost V 0 bases and J 5 bases, with 7 bases left between them. CDR1 and CDR2 (germline): LGHDT, YNNKEL (reference sequence). This CDR3 comprises 14 residues. The chain's CDR3 is CASSQDVGTGELFF. In nucleotides, the CDR3 is TGTGCCAGCAGCCAAGATGTGGGGACCGGGGAGCTGTTTTTT.

The rearrangement joins TRBV5-1 to TRBJ2-1, with 12 nucleotides matching TRBD2. Germline loops: CDR1 SGHRS, CDR2 YFSETQ. This CDR3 comprises 16 residues. V lost 4 bases, J lost 3 bases, and 5 bases stayed unmatched. DNA for the CDR3: TGCGCCAGCAGCCCTGGGACTAGCGGGCACTACAATGAGCAGTTCTTC. It translates to CASSPGTSGHYNEQFF.

The chain couples TRBV7-9 to TRBJ2-2; 7 bases line up with TRBD1. J was trimmed by 1 base and V by 4 bases; bases with no gene match: 3. The germline V gene has CDR1 SEHNR and CDR2 FQNEAQ (reference sequence). This CDR3 region has 15 residues. DNA of the CDR3: TGTGCCAGCAGCTCCAGGGGGAGGAACACCGGGGAGCTGTTTTTT. This gives the protein CASSSRGRNTGELFF.

The CDR3 bases are TGCGCCAGCAGCTTGGCAGGGGGCATCTCCTACAATGAGCAGTTCTTC. It codes for CASSLAGGISYNEQFF. The V and J genes are TRBV5-1 and TRBJ2-1; 8 bases match TRBD1. This CDR3 region has 16 residues. V shed 0 bases and J 0 bases; nucleotides not matched to a gene: 2. Germline loops: CDR1 SGHRS, CDR2 YFSETQ.

The chain is built from TRBV7-9 and TRBJ2-1; D uncertain. The germline V gene encodes CDR1 SEHNR and CDR2 FQNEAQ (reference sequence). Trimming took off 1 base at V and 7 bases at J, with 11 bases between the two ends. The CDR3 totals 14 residues. DNA for the CDR3: TGTGCCAGCAGCTTAGTATTTTATGGGAATGAGCAGTTCTTC. The encoded protein is CASSLVFYGNEQFF. Drawing the rest from reference TRBV7-9 and TRBJ2-1, the complete variable domain is DTGVSQNPRHKITKRGQNVTFRCDPISEHNRLYWYRQTLGQGPEFLTYFQNEAQLEKSRLLSDRFSAERPKGSFSTLEIQRTEQGDSAMYLCASSLVFYGNEQFFGPGTRLTVL.

DNA of the CDR3: TGTGCCAGCAGCCTAGGCGGGGGTCTCCAAGAGACCCAGTACTTC. Amino acid sequence: CASSLGGGLQETQYF. J is TRBJ2-5 and V is TRBV7-7, with 7 bases aligning to TRBD2. The CDR3 sequence is 15 residues long. V dropped 5 bases and J dropped 1; count of bases not matched to a gene: 7. Germline V gene data show CDR1 as SSHAT and CDR2 as FNYEAQ (reference sequence).

The rearrangement uses TRBV10-3 and TRBJ1-1; D perhaps matches TRBD1 (5 bases). The V end was cut by 4 bases, the J end by 7 bases, with 13 bases between. CDR1 is ENHRY and CDR2 is SYGVKD in the germline V gene. The CDR3 length is 13 residues. The CDR3 DNA follows: TGTGCCATCAGTGGAACCCCGCAGGGTGAAGCTTTCTTT. Residues: CAISGTPQGEAFF.

The chain carries TRBV21-1 and TRBJ1-5; TRBD1 is the table's D call and was not checked against the DNA. TRBV21-1 is recorded as a pseudogene. There are 17 residues in the CDR3. Here the CDR3 reads CASSKDHRGQGNQPQHF. CDR3 DNA sequence: TGTGCCAGCAGCAAAGACCACAGGGGGCAGGGCAATCAGCCCCAGCATTTT.

This rearrangement joins TRBV14 to TRBJ1-1; D gene unclear. CDR1 and CDR2 from the germline V gene are SGHDN and FVKESK. Trimming left V 1 base short and J 4 bases short, with 7 bases between. This CDR3 contains 13 residues. CDR3 DNA: TGTGCCAGCAGCCAAGTGTGGATCACTGAAGCTTTCTTT. Its translation is CASSQVWITEAFF.

The V call is TRBV24-1, the J call TRBJ1-4; maybe TRBD1 (6 bases). Germline V gene data show CDR1 as KGHDR and CDR2 as SFDVKD. Trimming left V 3 bases short and J 8 bases short, with 18 bases between. The CDR3 is 16 amino acids. Here the CDR3 DNA reads TGTGCCACCAGTGATCATACACAGGGAGCTAGGGAAAAACTGTTTTTT. Its protein product is CATSDHTQGAREKLFF.